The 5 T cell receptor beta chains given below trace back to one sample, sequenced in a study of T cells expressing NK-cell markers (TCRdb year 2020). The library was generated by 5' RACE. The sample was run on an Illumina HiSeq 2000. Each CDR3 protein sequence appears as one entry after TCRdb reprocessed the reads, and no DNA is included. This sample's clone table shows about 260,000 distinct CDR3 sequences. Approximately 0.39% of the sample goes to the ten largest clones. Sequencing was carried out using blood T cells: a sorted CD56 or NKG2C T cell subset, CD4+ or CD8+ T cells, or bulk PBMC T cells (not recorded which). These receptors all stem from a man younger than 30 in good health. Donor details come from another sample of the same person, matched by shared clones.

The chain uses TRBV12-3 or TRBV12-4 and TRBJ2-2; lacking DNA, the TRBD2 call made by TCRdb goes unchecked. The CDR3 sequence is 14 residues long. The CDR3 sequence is CASTAGWDTGELFF.

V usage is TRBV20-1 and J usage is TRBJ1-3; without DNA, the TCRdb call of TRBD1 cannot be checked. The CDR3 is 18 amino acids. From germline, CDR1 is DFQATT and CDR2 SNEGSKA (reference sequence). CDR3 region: CSAAGTVARGGLRNTIYF.

The CDR3 protein is CASSYSILAGFLDTQYF. This rearrangement joins TRBV6-5 to TRBJ2-3; the TCRdb D gene call, TRBD2, has no DNA to confirm it. The CDR3 runs 17 residues. CDR1 and CDR2 (germline): MNHEY, SVGAGI.

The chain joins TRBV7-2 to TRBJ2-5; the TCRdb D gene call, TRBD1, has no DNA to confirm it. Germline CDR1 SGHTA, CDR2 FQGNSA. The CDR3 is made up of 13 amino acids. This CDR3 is CASTPVGQETQYF.

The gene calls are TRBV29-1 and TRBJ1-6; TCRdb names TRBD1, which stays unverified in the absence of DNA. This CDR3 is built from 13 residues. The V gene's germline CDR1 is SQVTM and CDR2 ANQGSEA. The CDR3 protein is CSVSGGRNSPLHF.